Listed below are T cell receptor beta chains from one sample, sequenced in a study of CD8+ T cells in alopecia areata. Profiling relied on immunoSEQ multiplex PCR, and the TCRdb table lists in-frame clones only, not all of them. This repertoire shows roughly 120,000 clones, around 54% found once; its top ten account for more than 3%. The sequences come from CD4+ T cells sorted from blood, collected at week 24, from a patient treated with tofacitinib. These receptors were obtained from a human donor with alopecia areata. Both conserved end residues are part of each CDR3. The D gene is left open where the match is weak. A row's size may be missing; if present it is once, few, many or a size class.

TRBD1,16,TRBJ2-5,TRBV6-5,.,CASSYSLGTAQETQYF,TGTGCCAGCAGTTACTCCCTTGGGACAGCCCAAGAGACCCAGTACTTC
TRBD2,12,TRBJ2-1,TRBV30,few,CAWRGLGSEQFF,TGTGCCTGGAGGGGACTAGGGAGTGAGCAGTTCTTC
.,12,TRBJ2-1,TRBV7-2,.,CASSLTGGEQFF,TGTGCCAGCAGCTTGACGGGCGGTGAGCAGTTCTTC
.,17,TRBJ2-5,TRBV30,.,CAWSVLGLAPGGETQYF,TGTGCCTGGAGTGTACTAGGGCTAGCCCCCGGCGGAGAGACCCAGTACTTC
.,14,TRBJ2-5,TRBV2,.,CASRKDLAVETQYF,TGTGCCAGCAGAAAGGATTTGGCAGTCGAGACCCAGTACTTC
.,11,TRBJ2-7,TRBV20-1,.,CSASREYEQYF,TGCAGTGCTAGTAGGGAGTACGAGCAGTACTTC
.,16,TRBJ1-5,TRBV30,.,CAWSRGHQYSNQPQHF,TGTGCCTGGAGCAGGGGACACCAATATAGCAATCAGCCCCAGCATTTT
.,14,TRBJ1-1,TRBV9,.,CASSVSWADTEAFF,TGTGCCAGCAGCGTATCCTGGGCGGACACTGAAGCTTTCTTT
.,13,TRBJ2-3,TRBV5-1,.,CASRVAGVDTQYF,TGCGCCAGCAGGGTAGCTGGTGTAGATACGCAGTATTTT
.,12,TRBJ1-2,TRBV30,.,CAWSTTGSGYTF,TGTGCCTGGAGTACGACGGGATCTGGCTACACCTTC
.,13,TRBJ1-2,TRBV29-1,.,CSVGDRSLHGYTF,TGCAGCGTTGGTGACAGGAGTCTCCATGGCTACACCTTC
.,13,TRBJ2-3,TRBV9,.,CASSKVGADTQYF,TGTGCCAGCAGTAAAGTTGGTGCAGATACGCAGTATTTT
.,16,TRBJ2-2,TRBV7-2,.,CASSSPARQYTGELFF,TGTGCCAGCAGCTCCCCGGCTAGACAGTACACCGGGGAGCTGTTTTTT
.,14,TRBJ1-1,TRBV29-1,few,CSVEEGGGGTEAFF,TGCAGCGTTGAAGAAGGAGGCGGTGGCACTGAAGCTTTCTTT
TRBD1,15,TRBJ2-6,TRBV6-1,.,CASSYGTDGANVLTF,TGTGCCAGCAGCTATGGGACAGATGGGGCCAACGTCCTGACTTTC
.,15,TRBJ2-7,TRBV9,.,CASSVEVGNSYEQYF,TGTGCCAGCAGCGTAGAAGTGGGCAACTCCTACGAGCAGTACTTC
.,15,TRBJ2-2,TRBV29-1,.,CSGGPGHSNTGELFF,TGCAGCGGGGGCCCGGGACATTCGAACACCGGGGAGCTGTTTTTT
.,16,TRBJ2-6,TRBV2,few,CASSETFSSGANVLTF,TGTGCCAGCAGTGAGACATTCAGCTCTGGGGCCAACGTCCTGACTTTC
.,13,TRBJ2-3,TRBV9,.,CASSVASPDTQYF,TGTGCCAGCAGCGTCGCCTCACCAGATACGCAGTATTTT
TRBD1,14,TRBJ2-5,TRBV27,.,CASSHRDRGETQYF,TGTGCCAGCAGTCACCGGGACAGGGGAGAGACCCAGTACTTC
.,12,TRBJ1-1,TRBV15,.,CATSRWNTEAFF,TGTGCCACCAGCAGATGGAACACTGAAGCTTTCTTT
TRBD2,15,TRBJ2-7,TRBV27,.,CASSWGTSGGYEQYF,TGTGCCAGCAGTTGGGGGACTAGCGGGGGCTACGAGCAGTACTTC
TRBD1,14,TRBJ2-4,TRBV7-9,medium-sized,CASSPGLGGNIQYF,TGTGCCAGCAGCCCGGGGCTAGGGGGCAACATTCAGTACTTC
.,11,TRBJ2-7,TRBV7-9,few,CASSISYEQYF,TGTGCCAGCAGCATCTCCTACGAGCAGTACTTC
.,14,TRBJ1-5,TRBV6-6,once,CASSGRGLNQPQHF,TGTGCCAGCAGCGGCCGGGGCCTGAATCAGCCCCAGCATTTT
.,15,TRBJ1-4,TRBV2,.,CASSETERFNEKLFF,TGTGCCAGCAGTGAGACCGAACGCTTCAATGAAAAACTGTTTTTT
.,15,TRBJ2-6,TRBV5-6,few,CASSTTGTGANVLTF,TGTGCCAGCAGCACCACTGGGACTGGGGCCAACGTCCTGACTTTC
.,13,TRBJ1-4,TRBV30,.,CAWSQPTNEKLFF,TGTGCCTGGAGTCAGCCAACTAATGAAAAACTGTTTTTT
TRBD1,18,TRBJ1-2,TRBV7-2,.,CASSPRSKGTAANYGYTF,TGTGCCAGCAGCCCTCGTTCGAAAGGGACAGCCGCTAACTATGGCTACACCTTC
.,12,TRBJ2-7,TRBV5-4,few,CASSRNSYEQYF,TGTGCCAGCAGCCGTAACTCCTACGAGCAGTACTTC
TRBD1,17,TRBJ1-4,TRBV7-2,.,CASSLKQGAGTNEKLFF,TGTGCCAGCAGCTTAAAGCAGGGGGCAGGGACTAATGAAAAACTGTTTTTT
.,14,TRBJ1-6,TRBV9,few,CASSRPEYNSPLHF,TGTGCCAGCAGCCGTCCCGAATATAATTCACCCCTCCACTTT
.,11,TRBJ2-1,TRBV2,few,CASSGYNEQFF,TGTGCCAGTAGCGGTTACAATGAGCAGTTCTTC
TRBD2,16,TRBJ2-5,TRBV10-3,.,CAISERWTSGEETQYF,TGTGCCATCAGTGAGAGGTGGACTAGCGGGGAAGAGACCCAGTACTTC
TRBD1,15,TRBJ1-5,TRBV4-3,.,CASSRDRGREQPQHF,TGCGCCAGCAGCCGAGACAGGGGTCGGGAGCAGCCCCAGCATTTT
.,14,TRBJ1-1,TRBV29-1,.,CSVWSQGLGTEAFF,TGCAGCGTTTGGTCCCAGGGATTGGGCACTGAAGCTTTCTTT
TRBD1,13,TRBJ1-2,TRBV5-1,few,CASSWGQAPGYTF,TGCGCCAGCAGCTGGGGACAGGCTCCCGGCTACACCTTC